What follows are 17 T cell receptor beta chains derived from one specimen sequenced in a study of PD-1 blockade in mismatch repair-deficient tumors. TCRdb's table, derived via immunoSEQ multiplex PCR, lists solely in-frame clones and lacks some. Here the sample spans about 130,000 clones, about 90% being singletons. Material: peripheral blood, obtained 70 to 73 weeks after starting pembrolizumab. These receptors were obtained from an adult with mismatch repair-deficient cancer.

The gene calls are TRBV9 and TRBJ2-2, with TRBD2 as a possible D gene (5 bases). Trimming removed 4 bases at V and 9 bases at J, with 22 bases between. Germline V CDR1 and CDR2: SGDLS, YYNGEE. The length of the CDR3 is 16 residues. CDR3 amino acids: CASSPEVGGGQRELFF. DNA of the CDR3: TGTGCCAGCAGCCCTGAGGTGGGTGGCGGGCAAAGGGAGCTGTTTTTT.

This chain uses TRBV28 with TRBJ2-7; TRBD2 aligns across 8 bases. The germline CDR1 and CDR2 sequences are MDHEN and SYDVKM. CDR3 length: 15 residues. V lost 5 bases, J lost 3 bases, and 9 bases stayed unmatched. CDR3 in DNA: TGTGCCAGCAGTACCCCCCGGGGGGGGGACTACGAGCAGTACTTC. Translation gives CASSTPRGGDYEQYF.

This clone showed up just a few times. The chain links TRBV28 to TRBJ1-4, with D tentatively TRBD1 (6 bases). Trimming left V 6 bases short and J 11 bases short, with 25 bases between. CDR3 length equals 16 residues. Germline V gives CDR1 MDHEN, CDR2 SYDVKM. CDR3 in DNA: TGTGCCAGCAGCCCATGGGACACCCCCGTAACATACAAACTGTTTTTT. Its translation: CASSPWDTPVTYKLFF.

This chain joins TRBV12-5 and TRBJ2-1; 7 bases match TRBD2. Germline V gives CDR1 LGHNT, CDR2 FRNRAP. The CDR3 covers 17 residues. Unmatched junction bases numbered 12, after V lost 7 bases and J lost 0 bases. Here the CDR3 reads CASAIGSGRGSYNEQFF. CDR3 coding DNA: TGTGCTAGTGCTATAGGGTCTGGGAGGGGCTCCTACAATGAGCAGTTCTTC.

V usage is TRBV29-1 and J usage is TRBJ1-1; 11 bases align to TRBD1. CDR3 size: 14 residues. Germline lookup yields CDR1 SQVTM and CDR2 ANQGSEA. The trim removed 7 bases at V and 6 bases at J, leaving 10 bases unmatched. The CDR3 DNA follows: TGCAGCGCCTTTACCGGGACAGGGGGACCTGAAGCTTTCTTT. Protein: CSAFTGTGGPEAFF.

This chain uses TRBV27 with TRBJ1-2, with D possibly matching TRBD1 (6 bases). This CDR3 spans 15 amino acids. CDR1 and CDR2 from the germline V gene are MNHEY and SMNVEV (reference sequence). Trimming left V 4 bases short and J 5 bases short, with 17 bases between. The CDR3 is CASSSQTGSAYGYTF. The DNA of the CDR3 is TGTGCCAGCAGTTCCCAAACAGGGAGCGCGTATGGCTACACCTTC.

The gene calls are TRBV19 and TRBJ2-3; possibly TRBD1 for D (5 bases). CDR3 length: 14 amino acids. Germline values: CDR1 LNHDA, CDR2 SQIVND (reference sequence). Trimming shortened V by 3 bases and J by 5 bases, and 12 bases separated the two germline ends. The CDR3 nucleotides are TGTGCCAGTAGTATCAGGGTGGCTTTAGATACGCAGTATTTT. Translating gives CASSIRVALDTQYF.

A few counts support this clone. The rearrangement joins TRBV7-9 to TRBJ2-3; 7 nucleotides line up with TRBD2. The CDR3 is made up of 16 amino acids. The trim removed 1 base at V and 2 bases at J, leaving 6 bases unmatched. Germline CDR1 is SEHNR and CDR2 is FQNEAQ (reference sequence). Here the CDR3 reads CASSLGASGFTDTQYF. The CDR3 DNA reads TGTGCCAGCAGCTTAGGAGCTAGCGGATTCACAGATACGCAGTATTTT.

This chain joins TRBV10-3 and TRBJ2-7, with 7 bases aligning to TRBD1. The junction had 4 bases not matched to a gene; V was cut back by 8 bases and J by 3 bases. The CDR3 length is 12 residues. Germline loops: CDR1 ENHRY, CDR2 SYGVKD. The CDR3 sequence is CAIRDSNYEQYF. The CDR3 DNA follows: TGTGCCATCCGGGACAGCAACTACGAGCAGTACTTC.

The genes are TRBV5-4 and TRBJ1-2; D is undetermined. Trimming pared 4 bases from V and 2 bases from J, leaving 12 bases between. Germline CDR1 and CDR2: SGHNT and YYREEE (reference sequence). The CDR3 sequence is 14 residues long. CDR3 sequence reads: CASSVGLGNYGYTF. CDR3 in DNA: TGTGCCAGCAGCGTGGGCCTGGGGAACTATGGCTACACCTTC.

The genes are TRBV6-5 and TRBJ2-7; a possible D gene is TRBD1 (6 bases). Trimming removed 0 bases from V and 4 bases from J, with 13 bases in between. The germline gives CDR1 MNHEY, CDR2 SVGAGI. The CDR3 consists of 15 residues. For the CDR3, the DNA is TGTGCCAGCAGTTACTCGGACGCAGGGGTTTACGAGCAGTACTTC. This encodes CASSYSDAGVYEQYF.

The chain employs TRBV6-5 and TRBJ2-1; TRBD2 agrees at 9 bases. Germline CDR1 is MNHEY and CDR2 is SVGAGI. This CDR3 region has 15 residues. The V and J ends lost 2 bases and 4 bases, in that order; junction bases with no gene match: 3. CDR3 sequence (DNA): TGTGCCAGCAGTTACGCGGGAGGGCTTTACAATGAGCAGTTCTTC. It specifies CASSYAGGLYNEQFF.

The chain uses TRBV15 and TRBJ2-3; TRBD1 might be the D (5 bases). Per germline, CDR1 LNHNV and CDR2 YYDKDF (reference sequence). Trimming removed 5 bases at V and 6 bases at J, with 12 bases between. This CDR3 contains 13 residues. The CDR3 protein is CATSPQTVDTQYF. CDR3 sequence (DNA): TGTGCCACCAGCCCCCAGACAGTGGATACGCAGTATTTT.

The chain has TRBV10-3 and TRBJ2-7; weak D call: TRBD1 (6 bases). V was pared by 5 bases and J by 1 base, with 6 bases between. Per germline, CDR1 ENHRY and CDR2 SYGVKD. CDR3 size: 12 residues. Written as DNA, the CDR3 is TGTGCCATCAGTACAGGGTCCTACGAGCAGTACTTC. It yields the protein CAISTGSYEQYF.

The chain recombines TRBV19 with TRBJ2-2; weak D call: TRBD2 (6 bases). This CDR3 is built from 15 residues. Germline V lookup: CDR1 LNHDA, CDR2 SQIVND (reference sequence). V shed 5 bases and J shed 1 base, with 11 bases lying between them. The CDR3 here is CASSSGLWNTGELFF. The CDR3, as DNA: TGTGCCAGTAGTTCGGGACTCTGGAACACCGGGGAGCTGTTTTTT.

The CDR3, as DNA: TGTGCCAGCAGTTCAACTAGCGGGACCCCCGATGAGCAGTTCTTC. Translating gives CASSSTSGTPDEQFF. This chain links TRBV6-5 with TRBJ2-1, with 10 bases identical to TRBD2. Trimming took 4 bases from V and 8 from J; bases not matched to a gene: 8. CDR3 length: 15 residues. CDR1 MNHEY and CDR2 SVGAGI come from the germline V gene.

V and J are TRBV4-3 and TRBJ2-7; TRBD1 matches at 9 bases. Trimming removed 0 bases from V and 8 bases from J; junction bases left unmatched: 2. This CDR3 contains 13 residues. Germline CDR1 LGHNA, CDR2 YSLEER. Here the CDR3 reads CASSQENRGQQYF. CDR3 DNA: TGCGCCAGCAGCCAAGAGAACAGGGGGCAGCAGTACTTC.